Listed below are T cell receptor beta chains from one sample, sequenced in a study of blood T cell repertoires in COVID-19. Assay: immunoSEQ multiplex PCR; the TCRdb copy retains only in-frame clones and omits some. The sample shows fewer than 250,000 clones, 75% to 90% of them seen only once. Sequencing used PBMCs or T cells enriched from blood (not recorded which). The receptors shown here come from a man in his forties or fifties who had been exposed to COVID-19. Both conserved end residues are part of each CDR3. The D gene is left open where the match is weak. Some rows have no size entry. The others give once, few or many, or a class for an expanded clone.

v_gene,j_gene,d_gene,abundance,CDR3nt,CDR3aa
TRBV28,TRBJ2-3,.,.,TGTGCCAGCACTAGAACAGATACGCAGTATTTT,CASTRTDTQYF
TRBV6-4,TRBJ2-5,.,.,TGTGCCAGCAGAGTGGAGGCGACCCAGTACTTC,CASRVEATQYF
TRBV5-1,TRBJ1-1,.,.,TGCGCCAGCAGCTTGGCGGCGGGAGGGATTACCACTGAAGCTTTCTTT,CASSLAAGGITTEAFF
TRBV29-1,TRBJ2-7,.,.,TGCAGCAACCCAGGAAGGCTCTACGAGCAGTACTTC,CSNPGRLYEQYF
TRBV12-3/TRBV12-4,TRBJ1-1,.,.,TGTGCCAGCACCTCGACAGTAGCTGAAGCTTTCTTT,CASTSTVAEAFF
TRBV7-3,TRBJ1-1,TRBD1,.,TGTGCCAGCAGCTTACGTGCCGGGACAGGGGCCTTGAACACTGAAGCTTTCTTT,CASSLRAGTGALNTEAFF
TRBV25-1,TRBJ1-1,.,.,TGTGCCAGCAGTGAATCGTGGAGTAAGACTAACACTGAAGCTTTCTTT,CASSESWSKTNTEAFF
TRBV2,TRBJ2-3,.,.,TGTGCCAGCAGTGAGTTAGATGCAGATACGCAGTATTTT,CASSELDADTQYF
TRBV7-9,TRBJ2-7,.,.,TGTGCCAGCAGCTTAACGCGGGGATCCTACGAGCAGTACTTC,CASSLTRGSYEQYF
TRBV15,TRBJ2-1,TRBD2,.,TGTGCCACCAGCAGAGATAGGCTATCTAGCGGGAGTATATATGAGCAGTTCTTC,CATSRDRLSSGSIYEQFF
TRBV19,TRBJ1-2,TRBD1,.,TGTGCCAGTAGTATAGACGGGACAGGGTTCTTCTATGGCTACACCTTC,CASSIDGTGFFYGYTF
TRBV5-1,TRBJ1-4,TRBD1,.,TGCGCCAGCAGCAAGGACACGACAGGGACTAATGAAAAACTGTTTTTT,CASSKDTTGTNEKLFF
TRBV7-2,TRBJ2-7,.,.,TGTGCCAGCTGTCGGTACAGAGCCTACGAGCAGTACTTC,CASCRYRAYEQYF
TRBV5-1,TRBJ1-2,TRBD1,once,TGCGCCAGCAGCTTGGGGATGGACAGGGATTTACATGGCTACACCTTC,CASSLGMDRDLHGYTF
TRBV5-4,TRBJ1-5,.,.,TGTGCCAGCAGCCCGGACAGAAATCAGCCCCAGCATTTT,CASSPDRNQPQHF
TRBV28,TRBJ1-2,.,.,TGTGCCAGCACCCTCAGGGCAGGCGATGGCTACACCTTC,CASTLRAGDGYTF
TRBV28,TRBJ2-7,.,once,TGTGCCAGCAGTTTACCCCTTGGAGGGGCGAAAGCCTACGAGCAGTACTTC,CASSLPLGGAKAYEQYF
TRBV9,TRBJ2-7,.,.,TGTGCCAGCAGCGTAAGCGCAGGGGCCTACGAGCAGTACTTC,CASSVSAGAYEQYF
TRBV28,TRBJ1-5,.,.,TGTGCCAGCAGCTTCAATCAGCCCCAGCATTTT,CASSFNQPQHF
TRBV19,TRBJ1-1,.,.,TGTGCCAGTAGTATAGGGGCGAACACTGAAGCTTTCTTT,CASSIGANTEAFF
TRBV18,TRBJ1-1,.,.,TGTGCCAGCTCACCACTAGTGAGGAGTAGGACTGAAGCTTTCTTT,CASSPLVRSRTEAFF
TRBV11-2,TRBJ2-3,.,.,TGTGCCAGCAGCCCCTCAGGGGCGGTGAATACGCAGTATTTT,CASSPSGAVNTQYF
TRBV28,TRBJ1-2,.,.,TGTGCCAGCAGGGGGACTGAATATCGCTACACCTTC,CASRGTEYRYTF
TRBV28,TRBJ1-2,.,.,TGTGCCAGCAGTGACACCCCATACTATGGCTACACCTTC,CASSDTPYYGYTF
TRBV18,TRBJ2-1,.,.,TGTGCCAGCTCACCAAATCAACTAGCCGTTGAGCAGTTCTTC,CASSPNQLAVEQFF
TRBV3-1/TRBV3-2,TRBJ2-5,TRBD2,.,TGTGCCAGCAGCAAAAGGCCCCTTAGACTAGCGGGGAAAGAGACCCAGTACTTC,CASSKRPLRLAGKETQYF
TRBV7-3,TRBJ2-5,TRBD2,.,TGTGCCAGCAGCTTTAGCGGGAGTGGTGAGACCCAGTACTTC,CASSFSGSGETQYF
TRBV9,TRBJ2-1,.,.,TGTGCCAGCAGCGAAGGCGGTAATACCTACAATGAGCAGTTCTTC,CASSEGGNTYNEQFF
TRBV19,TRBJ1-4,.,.,TGTGCCAGTAGTTTGCGTGAAAAACTGTTTTTT,CASSLREKLFF
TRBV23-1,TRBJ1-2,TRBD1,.,TGCGCCAGCAGTCAAGGTCTGACAGGGGGCGACTATGGCTACACCTTC,CASSQGLTGGDYGYTF
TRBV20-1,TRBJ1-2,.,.,TGCAGTGCTAGTGTTCGGTCACCGTATGGCTACACCTTC,CSASVRSPYGYTF
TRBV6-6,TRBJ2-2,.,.,TGTGCCAGCAGCTACGTTCACGGGAAGACCGGGGAGCTGTTTTTT,CASSYVHGKTGELFF
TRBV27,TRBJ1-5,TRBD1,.,TGTGCCAGCAGTTCTTTTCGACAGGGTGATCAGCCCCAGCATTTT,CASSSFRQGDQPQHF
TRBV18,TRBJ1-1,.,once,TGTGCCAGCTCACAAGGGACACCGGGTGAAACTTTCTTT,CASSQGTPGETFF
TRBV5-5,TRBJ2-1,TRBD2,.,TGTGCCAGCAGACCACTAGCGGGGGGGACCTACAATGAGCAGTTCTTC,CASRPLAGGTYNEQFF
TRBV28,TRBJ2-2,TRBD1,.,TGTGCCAGTAGTACAGGGGGTGCGAACACCGGGGAGCTGTTTTTT,CASSTGGANTGELFF
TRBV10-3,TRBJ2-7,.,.,TGTGCCATCAGTGGAGGGACACTTTACGAGCAGTACTTC,CAISGGTLYEQYF
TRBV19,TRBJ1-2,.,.,TGTGCCAGTAGTATAGGGCCCGACTATGGCTACACCTTC,CASSIGPDYGYTF
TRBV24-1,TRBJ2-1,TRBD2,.,TGTGCCACCAGTGATTCATTAGCGGGAGTTTTAGATGAGCAGTTCTTC,CATSDSLAGVLDEQFF
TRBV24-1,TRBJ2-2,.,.,TGTGCCACCAGTGACACTTCCGGGACAATGAACACCGGGGAGCTGTTTTTT,CATSDTSGTMNTGELFF
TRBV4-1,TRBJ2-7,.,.,TGCGCCAGCAGCCAAGAGTTTACACAGGCCTACGAGCAGTACTTC,CASSQEFTQAYEQYF